What follows are 16 T cell receptor beta chains derived from one specimen sequenced in a study of T cell responses to AZD1222 COVID-19 vaccine. Assay: immunoSEQ multiplex PCR; the TCRdb copy retains only in-frame clones and omits some. The sample consists of 150,000 or so clones, over 85% of them appearing once. The specimen was peripheral blood, collected on day 0 of AZD1222 vaccination. These receptors were obtained from an adult in good health.

The chain employs TRBV28 and TRBJ1-3, with a possible D match to TRBD1 (5 bases). V lost 3 bases and J 0 bases, leaving 21 bases between the germline ends. Germline V gives CDR1 MDHEN, CDR2 SYDVKM. The CDR3 is 19 amino acids. The CDR3 reads CASSLNDIGGGSSGNTIYF. For the CDR3, the DNA is TGTGCCAGCAGTTTGAATGATATCGGGGGTGGGAGCTCTGGAAACACCATATATTTT.

The chain uses TRBV6-5 and TRBJ1-5; 8 bases are a match to TRBD1. The CDR3 is 15 residues long. V trimming: 10 bases; J trimming: 0 bases; junction bases outside the gene matches: 8. Germline V CDR1 and CDR2: MNHEY, SVGAGI. The CDR3 sequence: CATTRQGPSNQPQHF. The CDR3 nucleotides are TGTGCCACCACAAGACAGGGGCCTAGCAATCAGCCCCAGCATTTT.

This chain's CDR3 is CASSLDRGARGNTEAFF. CDR3 nucleotides: TGTGCCAGCAGCTTAGATCGCGGGGCGAGGGGGAACACTGAAGCTTTCTTT. The J gene is TRBJ1-1, the V gene TRBV7-9, with D maybe TRBD1 (5 bases). The germline V gene has CDR1 SEHNR and CDR2 FQNEAQ (reference sequence). V was cut by 1 base and J by 1 base, with 16 bases left in between. This CDR3 is built from 17 residues.

The V and J genes are TRBV19 and TRBJ2-3, with D possibly TRBD1 on 5 matching bases. The V gene's germline CDR1 is LNHDA and CDR2 SQIVND (reference sequence). V was shortened by 7 bases and J by 2 bases, with 10 bases between the two germline ends. The CDR3 loop spans 13 amino acids. CDR3 in DNA: TGTGCCAGTAACCCGACAGACACAGATACGCAGTATTTT. This encodes CASNPTDTDTQYF. The whole variable domain, filled in from reference TRBV19 and TRBJ2-3, reads DGGITQSPKYLFRKEGQNVTLSCEQNLNHDAMYWYRQDPGQGLRLIYYSQIVNDFQKGDIAEGYSVSREKKESFPLTVTSAQKNPTAFYLCASNPTDTDTQYFGPGTRLTVL.

This clone appeared once. V is TRBV21-1 and J is TRBJ1-4; no check of the table's D call, TRBD1, against the DNA was made. TRBV21-1 is labeled a pseudogene. The CDR3 loop spans 17 amino acids. CDR3 amino acids: CASSKALLGTGIEKLFF. CDR3 in DNA: TGTGCCAGCAGCAAAGCGCTTTTGGGGACAGGGATTGAAAAACTGTTTTTT.

This clone occurred once. V and J are TRBV28 and TRBJ2-2, with D tentatively TRBD1 (6 bases). Germline CDR1 reads MDHEN; CDR2 reads SYDVKM. CDR3 size: 16 residues. The V gene lost 6 bases and the J gene lost 6 bases, with 20 bases spanning the gap. The CDR3 nucleotides read TGTGCCAGCAGGCCACAGGGTTCGTCTTACCCCGGGGAGCTGTTTTTT. Translation gives CASRPQGSSYPGELFF. Using reference TRBV28 and TRBJ2-2 for the parts outside the CDR3, the full variable domain is DVKVTQSSRYLVKRTGEKVFLECVQDMDHENMFWYRQDPGLGLRLIYFSYDVKMKEKGDIPEGYSVSREKKERFSLILESASTNQTSMYLCASRPQGSSYPGELFFGEGSRLTVL.

The DNA for the CDR3 is TGTGCCAGCAGCCTTGGTAGCGGGACCAGGTACTTATACAATGAGCAGTTCTTC. It specifies CASSLGSGTRYLYNEQFF. The V call is TRBV3-1 (or the pseudogene TRBV3-2), the J call TRBJ2-1; 8 bases are a match to TRBD2. The CDR3 spans 18 residues. The trim removed 4 bases at V and 4 bases at J, leaving 15 bases unmatched. The germline V gene has CDR1 LGHDT and CDR2 YNNKEL (reference sequence).

This rearrangement joins TRBV5-1 to TRBJ2-3; 7 bases map to TRBD1. The CDR3 is made up of 15 amino acids. Germline CDR1 SGHRS, CDR2 YFSETQ. The junction had 3 bases not matched to a gene; V was cut back by 0 bases and J by 2 bases. The CDR3 sequence is CASSLDRGYTDTQYF. The DNA for the CDR3 is TGCGCCAGCAGCTTGGACAGGGGCTACACAGATACGCAGTATTTT.

J is TRBJ2-2 and V is TRBV7-7; D might be TRBD1 (7 bases). Germline CDR1 SSHAT, CDR2 FNYEAQ (reference sequence). This CDR3 region has 14 residues. CDR3 in DNA: TGTGCTACCCCAGGGGGGTTTGACACCGGGGAGCTGTTTTTT. The encoded protein is CATPGGFDTGELFF.

The V and J genes are TRBV4-1 and TRBJ2-5; D possibly corresponds to TRBD1 (7 bases). CDR1 is MGHRA, CDR2 YSYEKL, per germline. V was cut by 3 bases and J by 1 base, with 18 bases left in between. The CDR3 spans 17 residues. CDR3 DNA sequence: TGCGCCAGCAGCCATCACGACAGGGAGGTATTCCAAGAGACCCAGTACTTC. Protein: CASSHHDREVFQETQYF.

V and J are TRBV10-3 and TRBJ1-1, with D maybe TRBD1 (5 bases). Germline CDR1 ENHRY, CDR2 SYGVKD. This CDR3 comprises 13 residues. The ends were cut back, 8 bases at V and 2 bases at J, with 12 bases in the middle. The DNA of the CDR3 is TGTGCCATCGGGGGGAGTTCAAACACTGAAGCTTTCTTT. It yields the protein CAIGGSSNTEAFF.

The chain carries TRBV18 and TRBJ2-6; the D is unclear. V gave up 2 bases and J gave up 2 bases, with 10 bases separating them. The CDR3 totals 16 residues. In germline, CDR1 is KGHSH, CDR2 LQKENI. CDR3 in amino acids: CASSPEGSAGANVLTF. CDR3 sequence (DNA): TGTGCCAGCTCACCAGAAGGGTCTGCTGGGGCCAACGTCCTGACTTTC. Supplemented by reference TRBV18 and TRBJ2-6, the full variable domain reads NAGVMQNPRHLVRRRGQEARLRCSPMKGHSHVYWYRQLPEEGLKFMVYLQKENIIDESGMPKERFSAEFPKEGPSILRIQQVVRGDSAAYFCASSPEGSAGANVLTFGAGSRLTVL.

This rearrangement joins TRBV7-8 to TRBJ2-3, with D possibly called TRBD1 or TRBD2 (5 bases each). The CDR3 is 14 residues long. Trimming removed 4 bases at V and 2 bases at J, with 10 bases between. Germline V gene data show CDR1 as SGHVS and CDR2 as FQNEAQ. DNA for the CDR3: TGTGCCAGCAGCTGGGACGGACTCACAGATACGCAGTATTTT. This sequence encodes CASSWDGLTDTQYF.

This clone appeared a single time. The chain combines TRBV5-1 with TRBJ2-7, with 8 nucleotides matching TRBD1. Losses at the gene ends were 4 bases for V and 2 bases for J; bases not matched to a gene: 11. Germline V gene sequence: CDR1 SGHRS, CDR2 YFSETQ. This CDR3 is 16 amino acids long. In nucleotides, the CDR3 is TGCGCCAGCAGCCCCGGACAGGGAGGCCTTACCTACGAGCAGTACTTC. It specifies CASSPGQGGLTYEQYF.

This clone has just a few counts. This chain joins TRBV3-1 (or the pseudogene TRBV3-2) and TRBJ1-1; D possibly corresponds to TRBD1 (5 bases). Between the trimmed V and J ends, which lost 1 base and 6 bases, there was a span of 9 bases. Germline CDR1 LGHDT, CDR2 YNNKEL (reference sequence). This CDR3 is 13 amino acids long. The CDR3 reads CASSQGTFSEAFF. The CDR3 nucleotides read TGTGCCAGCAGCCAAGGGACATTCTCTGAAGCTTTCTTT.

The chain has TRBV7-8 and TRBJ2-7, with D maybe TRBD2 (5 bases). Trimming left V 1 base short and J 6 bases short, with 10 bases between. The germline V gene encodes CDR1 SGHVS and CDR2 FQNEAQ. This CDR3 has 13 residues. For the CDR3, the DNA is TGTGCCAGCAGCTTAGTGGCTAGCCTCGAGCAGTACTTC. Its protein product is CASSLVASLEQYF.